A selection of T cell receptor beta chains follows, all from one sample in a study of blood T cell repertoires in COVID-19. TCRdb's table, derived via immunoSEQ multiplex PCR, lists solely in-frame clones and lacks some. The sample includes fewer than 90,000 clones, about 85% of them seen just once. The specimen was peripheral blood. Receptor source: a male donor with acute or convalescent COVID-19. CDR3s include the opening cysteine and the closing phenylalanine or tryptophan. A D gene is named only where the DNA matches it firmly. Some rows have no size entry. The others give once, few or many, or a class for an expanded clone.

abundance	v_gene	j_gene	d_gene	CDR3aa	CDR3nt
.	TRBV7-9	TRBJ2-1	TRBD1	CASRADRARNEQFF	TGTGCCAGCAGAGCAGACAGGGCCAGGAATGAGCAGTTCTTC
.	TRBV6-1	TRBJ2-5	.	CASSEGAGTRHETQYF	TGTGCCAGCAGTGAAGGAGCCGGGACTCGCCACGAGACCCAGTACTTC
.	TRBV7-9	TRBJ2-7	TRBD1	CASSPDRAPYEQYF	TGTGCCAGCAGCCCAGACAGGGCCCCCTACGAGCAGTACTTC
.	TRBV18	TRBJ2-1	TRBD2	CASSLAGGQNEQFF	TGTGCCAGCTCACTAGCGGGGGGCCAGAATGAGCAGTTCTTC
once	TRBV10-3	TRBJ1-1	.	CAITDPSGTRNTEAFF	TGTGCCATCACCGACCCGAGCGGGACACGGAACACTGAAGCTTTCTTT
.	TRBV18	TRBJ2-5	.	CASSRGERETQYF	TGTGCCAGCTCACGTGGGGAGAGAGAGACCCAGTACTTC
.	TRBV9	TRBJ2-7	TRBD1	CASSARGQATYEQYF	TGTGCCAGCAGCGCCCGGGGACAGGCCACCTACGAGCAGTACTTC
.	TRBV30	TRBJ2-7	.	CAWSQGTVYEQYF	TGTGCCTGGAGTCAAGGGACTGTCTACGAGCAGTACTTC
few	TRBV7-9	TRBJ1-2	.	CASSPGEGGVNYGYTF	TGTGCCAGCAGCCCCGGTGAGGGAGGTGTGAACTATGGCTACACCTTC
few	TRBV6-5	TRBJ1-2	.	CASRGGGLNYGYTF	TGTGCCAGCAGGGGCGGGGGTCTTAACTATGGCTACACCTTC
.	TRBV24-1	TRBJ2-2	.	CATSESGLQTGTGELFF	TGTGCCACCAGTGAATCCGGACTCCAAACGGGGACCGGGGAGCTGTTTTTT
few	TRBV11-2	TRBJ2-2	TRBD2	CASSYRAAGGGNTGELFF	TGTGCCAGCAGCTATAGGGCAGCGGGGGGCGGGAACACCGGGGAGCTGTTTTTT
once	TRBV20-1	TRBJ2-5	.	CTTSGETQYF	TGCACCACCTCCGGAGAGACCCAGTACTTC
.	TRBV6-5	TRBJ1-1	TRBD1	CASSQTGEWAEAFF	TGTGCCAGCAGTCAGACAGGGGAATGGGCTGAAGCTTTCTTT
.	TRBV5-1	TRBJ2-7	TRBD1	CASSRGQGVNEQYF	TGCGCCAGCAGCCGAGGACAGGGGGTCAACGAGCAGTACTTC
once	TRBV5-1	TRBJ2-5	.	CASSPLPPQETQYF	TGCGCCAGCAGCCCGCTACCACCCCAAGAGACCCAGTACTTC
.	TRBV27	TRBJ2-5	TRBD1	CASSQDRAETQYF	TGTGCCAGCAGTCAAGACAGGGCGGAGACCCAGTACTTC